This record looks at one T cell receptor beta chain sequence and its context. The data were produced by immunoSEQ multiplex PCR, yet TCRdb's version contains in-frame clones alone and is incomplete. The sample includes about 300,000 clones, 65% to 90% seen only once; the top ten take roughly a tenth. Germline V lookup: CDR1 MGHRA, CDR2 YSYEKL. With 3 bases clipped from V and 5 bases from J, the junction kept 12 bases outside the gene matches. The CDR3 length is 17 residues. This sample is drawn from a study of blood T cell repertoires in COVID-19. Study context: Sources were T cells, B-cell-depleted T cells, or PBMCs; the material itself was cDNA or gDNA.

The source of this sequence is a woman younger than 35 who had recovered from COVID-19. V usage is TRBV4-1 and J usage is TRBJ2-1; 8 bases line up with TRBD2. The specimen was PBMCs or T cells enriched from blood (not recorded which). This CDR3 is CASSQHQRERLNNEQFF. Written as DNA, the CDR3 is TGCGCCAGCAGCCAGCATCAGCGGGAGAGGCTGAACAATGAGCAGTTCTTC.